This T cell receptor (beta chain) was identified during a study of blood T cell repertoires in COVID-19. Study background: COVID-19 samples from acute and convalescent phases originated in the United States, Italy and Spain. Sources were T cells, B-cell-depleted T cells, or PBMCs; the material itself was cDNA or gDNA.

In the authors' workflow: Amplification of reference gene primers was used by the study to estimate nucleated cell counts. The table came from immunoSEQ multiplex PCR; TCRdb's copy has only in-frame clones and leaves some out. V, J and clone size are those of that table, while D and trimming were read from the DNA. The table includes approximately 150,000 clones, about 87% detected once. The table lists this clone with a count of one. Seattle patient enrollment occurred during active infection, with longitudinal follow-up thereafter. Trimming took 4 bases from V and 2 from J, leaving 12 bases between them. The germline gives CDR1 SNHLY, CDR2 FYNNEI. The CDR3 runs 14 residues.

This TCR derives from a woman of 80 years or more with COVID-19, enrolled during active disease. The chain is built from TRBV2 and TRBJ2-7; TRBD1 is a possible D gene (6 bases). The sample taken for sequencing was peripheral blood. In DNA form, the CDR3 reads TGTGCCAGCAGTGTTGAAGAGGGGGCCTACGAGCAGTACTTC. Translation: CASSVEEGAYEQYF.